Presented here are 9 T cell receptor beta chains from one specimen sequenced in a study of OX40 agonist ivuxolimab in advanced cancers. Profiling relied on immunoSEQ multiplex PCR, and the TCRdb table lists in-frame clones only, not all of them. This table has tens of thousands of clones, about 84% appearing once. The sample in question was CD4+ or CD8+ T cells sorted from blood, obtained in a trial of the OX40 agonist ivuxolimab. All receptors come from an adult with an advanced solid tumor such as melanoma, head and neck, liver or kidney cancer.

This chain joins TRBV10-3 and TRBJ1-1; no clear D gene. The CDR3 extends over 15 amino acids. V was trimmed by 0 bases and J by 1 base, leaving 9 bases between them. Germline CDR1 ENHRY, CDR2 SYGVKD. The CDR3 region has the DNA TGTGCCATCAGTGAGTCTGCCCCGCAGAACACTGAAGCTTTCTTT. It translates to CAISESAPQNTEAFF.

The rearrangement links TRBV19 to TRBJ2-2; a possible D gene is TRBD1 (7 bases). CDR3 size: 14 residues. Trimming took off 7 bases at V and 5 bases at J, with 14 bases between the two ends. Germline CDR1 and CDR2: LNHDA and SQIVND (reference sequence). CDR3 bases: TGTGCCAGTACGCCGACAGGGAGGACCGGGGAGCTGTTTTTT. Translated, it gives CASTPTGRTGELFF.

This clone was counted only a few times. This chain links TRBV6-4 with TRBJ2-1, with D possibly TRBD2 on 5 matching bases. This CDR3 contains 15 residues. The V gene lost 0 bases and the J gene lost 0 bases, with 6 bases spanning the gap. Germline values: CDR1 MRHNA, CDR2 SNTAGT. The CDR3 is CASSDSSGSYNEQFF. CDR3 coding DNA: TGTGCCAGCAGTGACTCGAGCGGCTCCTACAATGAGCAGTTCTTC.

The V gene is TRBV29-1, the J gene TRBJ2-5, with D perhaps being TRBD1 or TRBD2 (5 bases each). Trimming left V 4 bases short and J 5 bases short, with 14 bases between. The CDR3 totals 13 residues. Germline V gene lookup returns CDR1 SQVTM and CDR2 ANQGSEA. The CDR3 DNA sequence: TGCAGCGTTGCCCAGGGAGTGCAGGAGACCCAGTACTTC. Amino acid sequence: CSVAQGVQETQYF.

The V and J genes are TRBV29-1 and TRBJ1-4; TRBD1 aligns across 7 bases. The CDR3 extends over 13 amino acids. The V gene end was trimmed by 6 bases and the J gene end by 4 bases; junction bases not matched to a gene: 5. CDR1 SQVTM and CDR2 ANQGSEA come from the germline V gene. CDR3 loop: CSVQQGFNEKLFF. The CDR3 DNA reads as TGCAGCGTGCAACAGGGGTTTAATGAAAAACTGTTTTTT.

V gene TRBV21-1 combines with J gene TRBJ2-3; the table's D call TRBD1 went unverified against the DNA. TRBV21-1 is a pseudogene segment. The CDR3 length is 18 residues. CDR3 sequence reads: CASSKGDGTGGVPDTQYF. CDR3 coding DNA: TGTGCCAGCAGCAAAGGGGACGGGACAGGGGGGGTCCCAGATACGCAGTATTTT.

The chain is built from TRBV9 and TRBJ1-6, with a weak D call TRBD1 (6 bases). V was clipped by 4 bases and J by 7 bases, with 15 bases between them. This CDR3 has 15 residues. Germline CDR1 SGDLS, CDR2 YYNGEE. The CDR3, as DNA: TGTGCCAGCAGCCCAGGGACACCTGGAAATTCACCCCTCCACTTT. Protein product: CASSPGTPGNSPLHF.

The chain uses TRBV11-2 and TRBJ1-1; 9 bases fit TRBD1. V gave up 1 base and J gave up 4 bases; unmatched junction bases: 7. The V gene's germline CDR1 is SGHAT and CDR2 FQNNGV. CDR3 size: 16 residues. CDR3 nucleotide sequence: TGTGCCAGCAGCTTAGGGGGACAGGGACGAGGCACTGAAGCTTTCTTT. Translated, it gives CASSLGGQGRGTEAFF.

The J gene is TRBJ1-1, the V gene TRBV18, with D perhaps matching TRBD1 (6 bases). This CDR3 has 14 amino acids. Per germline, CDR1 KGHSH and CDR2 LQKENI. V shed 4 bases and J shed 5 bases, with 14 bases lying between them. This chain's CDR3 is CASSLQQGRTEAFF. As DNA, the CDR3 is TGTGCCAGCTCACTCCAACAGGGTAGAACTGAAGCTTTCTTT.